This T cell receptor beta chain was obtained from a study of response to subunit inactivated influenza vaccine. TCRdb analysed the RT-PCR reads with MiXCR anew, one entry per CDR3 protein. The table lists 530,000 or so distinct CDR3 sequences, about 14% of them singletons. This clonotype showed up many times. Its antigen is undetermined. CDR3 length: 14 amino acids. Germline CDR1 and CDR2: SGHRS and YFSETQ. V shed 5 bases and J shed 2 bases, with 14 bases lying between them. Study findings and constraints: Few new T cells, the authors suggested, are recruited by each seasonal influenza vaccination.

This sequence was found in a man between 45 and 60 years old who received an inactivated influenza vaccine. V gene TRBV5-1 combines with J gene TRBJ2-7; a possible D gene is TRBD1 (6 bases). The specimen comprised PBMCs from blood, sampled about 12 days after vaccination. DNA for the CDR3: TGCGCCAGCAGGAGAGAACAGGGCCCCTACGAGCAGTACTTC. It specifies CASRREQGPYEQYF.